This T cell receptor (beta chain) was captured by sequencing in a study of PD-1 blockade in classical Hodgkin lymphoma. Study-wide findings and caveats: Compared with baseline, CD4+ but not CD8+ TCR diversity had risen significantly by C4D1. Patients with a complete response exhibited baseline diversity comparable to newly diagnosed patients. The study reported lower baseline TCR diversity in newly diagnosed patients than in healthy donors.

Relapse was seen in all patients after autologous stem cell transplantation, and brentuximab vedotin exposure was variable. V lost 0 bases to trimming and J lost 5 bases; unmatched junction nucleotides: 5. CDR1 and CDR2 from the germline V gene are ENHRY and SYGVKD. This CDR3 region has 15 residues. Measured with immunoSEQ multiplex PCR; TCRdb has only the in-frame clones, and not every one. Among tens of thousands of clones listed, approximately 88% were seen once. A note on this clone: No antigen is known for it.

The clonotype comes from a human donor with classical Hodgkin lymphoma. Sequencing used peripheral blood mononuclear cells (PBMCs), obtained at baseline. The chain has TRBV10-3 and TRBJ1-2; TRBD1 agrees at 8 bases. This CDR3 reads CAISESTRTGYGYTF. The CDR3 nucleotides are TGTGCCATCAGTGAGTCGACACGGACAGGGTATGGCTACACCTTC.